This T cell receptor (beta chain) was obtained from a study of identical twins. Notes on this clonotype: The antigen is not known.

There are 14 residues in the CDR3. The ends lost 8 bases at V and 4 bases at J; junction bases unmatched: 7. TCRdb ran MiXCR on the 5' RACE reads and lists one entry per CDR3 protein. The data show over 550,000 distinct CDR3 sequences, about 7.1% seen once. Study-wide results and caveats: Conclusions were based on cross-sectional statistical analysis, without following the same donors. Twins shared out-of-frame alpha sequences with excess low generation probability. Analyses of zero insertions could be partly confounded by invariant MAIT and iNKT cells.

This same sample was also part of a study on yellow fever vaccine responses in identical twins.

The TCR sequence derives from a woman aged 18 to 35 in good health. V usage is TRBV12-3 or TRBV12-4 and J usage is TRBJ2-7, with 11 nucleotides matching TRBD2. Input material: PBMCs. The CDR3 loop reads CASFFSGGAYEQYV. The CDR3 DNA reads as TGTGCCAGCTTTTTTAGCGGGGGGGCTTACGAGCAGTACGTC.